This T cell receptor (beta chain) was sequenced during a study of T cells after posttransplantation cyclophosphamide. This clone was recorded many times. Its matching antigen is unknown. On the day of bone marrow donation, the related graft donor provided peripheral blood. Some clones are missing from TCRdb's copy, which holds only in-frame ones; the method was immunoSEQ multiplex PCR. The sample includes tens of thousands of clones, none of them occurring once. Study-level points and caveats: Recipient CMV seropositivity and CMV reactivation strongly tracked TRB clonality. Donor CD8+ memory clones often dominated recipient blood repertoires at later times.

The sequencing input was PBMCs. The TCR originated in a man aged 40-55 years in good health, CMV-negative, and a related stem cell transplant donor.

The CDR3 loop is CASSQDLRGSYEQYF. The CDR3 nucleotides are TGTGCCAGCAGCCAAGATTTGCGGGGCTCCTACGAGCAGTACTTC. The rearrangement joins TRBV4-2 to TRBJ2-7; TRBD2 might be the D (6 bases). Germline-derived CDR1 and CDR2 are LGHNA and YNFKEQ. The CDR3 extends over 15 amino acids. V lost 0 bases and J 0 bases, leaving 9 bases between the germline ends.